The 13 T cell receptor beta chains reported below all come from one sample, sequenced in a study of T cell changes during pregnancy in multiple sclerosis. The data were produced by immunoSEQ multiplex PCR, yet TCRdb's version contains in-frame clones alone and is incomplete. The data contain 25,000 to 35,000 clones, roughly nine tenths of them singletons. Sequenced here: CD8+ T cells from peripheral blood mononuclear cells, sampled in the second trimester of pregnancy. The receptors originated from a female donor with multiple sclerosis, enrolled in a pregnancy study.

This clone occurred once. This chain uses TRBV5-5 with TRBJ1-2; 7 bases are a match to TRBD1. CDR1 SGHKS and CDR2 YYEKEE come from the germline V gene (reference sequence). J lost 5 bases, V lost 4 bases, and 14 bases had no gene match. The CDR3 loop spans 16 amino acids. The CDR3 nucleotides are TGTGCCAGCAGCATAACCGACAGGGCAATCGTTTATGGCTACACCTTC. This sequence encodes CASSITDRAIVYGYTF.

The chain is built from TRBV13 and TRBJ2-7; 10 positions agree with TRBD1. The ends lost 4 bases at V and 3 bases at J; junction bases unmatched: 3. Germline assignment: CDR1 PRHDT and CDR2 FYEKMQ (reference sequence). The CDR3 loop spans 14 amino acids. The CDR3 spells CASSSRDRGYEQYF. As DNA, the CDR3 is TGTGCCAGCAGCTCGCGGGACAGGGGCTACGAGCAGTACTTC.

The V gene is TRBV5-4, the J gene TRBJ2-7; TRBD1 might be the D (6 bases). CDR3 size: 14 residues. The germline V and J ends were trimmed by 5 bases and 2 bases, with 14 bases remaining between them. Germline V CDR1 and CDR2: SGHNT, YYREEE (reference sequence). The CDR3, as DNA: TGTGCCAGCAGTTCCCCGGACAGCCCCTACGAGCAGTACTTC. Amino acids: CASSSPDSPYEQYF.

The V call is TRBV4-3, the J call TRBJ2-1, with D maybe TRBD1 (6 bases). There are 15 residues in the CDR3. Trimming shortened V by 0 bases and J by 5 bases, and 11 bases separated the two germline ends. The germline CDR1 and CDR2 sequences are LGHNA and YSLEER. CDR3 nucleotides: TGCGCCAGCAGCCAAGATCACAGGACAGACAATGAGCAGTTCTTC. Translation gives CASSQDHRTDNEQFF.

This CDR3 reads CASSSTGVIADTQYF. In nucleotides, the CDR3 is TGTGCCAGCAGCTCTACAGGGGTTATTGCAGATACGCAGTATTTT. This rearrangement joins TRBV7-9 to TRBJ2-3; 7 bases align to TRBD1. The germline V gene encodes CDR1 SEHNR and CDR2 FQNEAQ (reference sequence). The V and J ends lost 4 bases and 4 bases, in that order; junction bases with no gene match: 8. The CDR3 runs 15 residues.

V is TRBV7-8 and J is TRBJ2-1; D is unclear. V gave up 3 bases and J gave up 8 bases, with 5 bases separating them. This CDR3 contains 11 residues. The germline V gene has CDR1 SGHVS and CDR2 FQNEAQ. The DNA for the CDR3 is TGTGCCAGCAGCTTCCTCCATGAGCAGTTCTTC. It yields the protein CASSFLHEQFF.

This clone has just a few counts. The chain couples TRBV2 to TRBJ2-1, with a tentative D call TRBD1 (6 bases). The CDR3 loop spans 13 amino acids. Trimming shortened V by 6 bases and J by 8 bases, and 14 bases separated the two germline ends. Germline V gene lookup returns CDR1 SNHLY and CDR2 FYNNEI. The CDR3 spells CASRASYRDEQFF. In nucleotides, the CDR3 is TGTGCCAGCAGAGCCAGTTACAGGGATGAGCAGTTCTTC.

The rearrangement joins TRBV4-2 to TRBJ2-5; 7 nucleotides agree with TRBD2. The trim removed 5 bases at V and 5 bases at J, leaving 11 bases unmatched. The CDR3 has 15 amino acids. Germline loops: CDR1 LGHNA, CDR2 YNFKEQ. The CDR3: CASSSTRERLETQYF. The CDR3 DNA follows: TGTGCCAGCAGCTCCACGCGGGAGCGTCTGGAGACCCAGTACTTC.

The chain combines TRBV5-1 with TRBJ2-2; 7 bases are a match to TRBD1. CDR3 length equals 19 residues. Germline trimming cut 0 bases from V and 1 base from J; bases unmatched to any gene: 12. CDR1 is SGHRS, CDR2 YFSETQ, per germline. Here the CDR3 reads CASSLEGTEIDLNTGELFF. As DNA, the CDR3 is TGCGCCAGCAGCTTGGAAGGGACAGAGATCGACCTGAACACCGGGGAGCTGTTTTTT. Full variable domain (missing parts from reference TRBV5-1 and TRBJ2-2): KAGVTQTPRYLIKTRGQQVTLSCSPISGHRSVSWYQQTPGQGLQFLFEYFSETQRNKGNFPGRFSGRQFSNSRSEMNVSTLELGDSALYLCASSLEGTEIDLNTGELFFGEGSRLTVL.

This sequence joins TRBV19 and TRBJ2-7; TRBD1 agrees at 8 bases. The CDR3 runs to 13 residues. The V and J ends lost 1 base and 6 bases, in that order; junction bases with no gene match: 2. Germline lookup yields CDR1 LNHDA and CDR2 SQIVND (reference sequence). CDR3 sequence: CASSIGTGSEQYF. CDR3 nucleotides: TGTGCCAGTAGTATAGGGACAGGGAGCGAGCAGTACTTC.

This chain joins TRBV13 and TRBJ1-3; 7 bases fit TRBD1. CDR3 length: 15 residues. Germline assignment: CDR1 PRHDT and CDR2 FYEKMQ (reference sequence). V was pared by 7 bases and J by 1 base, with 7 bases of the junction left unmatched. CDR3 region: CASNSDRVSGNTIYF. The CDR3 coding sequence is TGTGCCAGCAACTCCGACAGGGTGTCTGGAAACACCATATATTTT. The variable domain in full, with the rest retrieved from reference TRBV13 and TRBJ1-3, is AAGVIQSPRHLIKEKRETATLKCYPIPRHDTVYWYQQGPGQDPQFLISFYEKMQSDKGSIPDRFSAQQFSDYHSELNMSSLELGDSALYFCASNSDRVSGNTIYFGEGSWLTVV.

V usage is TRBV6-5 and J usage is TRBJ2-1, with TRBD1 identical over 9 bases. Germline trimming cut 8 bases from V and 6 bases from J; bases unmatched to any gene: 11. Germline loops: CDR1 MNHEY, CDR2 SVGAGI. The CDR3 totals 15 residues. The CDR3 DNA follows: TGTGCCAGCCAACCACAGGGGGCGCAACTCAATGAGCAGTTCTTC. This gives the protein CASQPQGAQLNEQFF.

The CDR3 DNA sequence: TGTGCCAGCATCGGTATAGCGGGCGCCGGGACTAGCGGGAGGGTAGATACGCAGTATTTT. It specifies CASIGIAGAGTSGRVDTQYF. This chain connects TRBV2 to TRBJ2-3, with 16 bases lining up with TRBD2. In germline, CDR1 is SNHLY, CDR2 FYNNEI. The V segment lost 7 bases and the J segment 5 bases; nucleotides outside the gene matches: 18. The length of the CDR3 is 20 residues.